This T cell receptor beta chain was sequenced in a study of T-cell memory formation after mild COVID-19. TCRdb called the 5' RACE reads again in MiXCR, with one record for every CDR3 protein. The sample has approximately 580,000 distinct CDR3 sequences; about a fifth are singletons. Germline V gene sequence: CDR1 SGHKS, CDR2 YYEKEE (reference sequence). V trimming: 5 bases; J trimming: 5 bases; junction bases outside the gene matches: 6. The CDR3 runs to 16 residues. This clonotype showed up just a few times. The specimen sequenced was PBMCs or a T cell subset sorted from them (not recorded which). The chain carries TRBV5-5 and TRBJ2-2, with 13 bases identical to TRBD2. This clonotype was obtained from an adult woman who had mild COVID-19 (a few samples of this study predate the infection). Cell type and time point are not known. CDR3 nucleotides: TGTGCCAGCAGTCGGACTAGCGGGGGAGGGACCGGGGAGCTGTTTTTT. Translating gives CASSRTSGGGTGELFF. Supplemented by reference TRBV5-5 and TRBJ2-2, the full variable domain reads DAGVTQSPTHLIKTRGQQVTLRCSPISGHKSVSWYQQVLGQGPQFIFQYYEKEERGRGNFPDRFSARQFPNYSSELNVNALLLGDSALYLCASSRTSGGGTGELFFGEGSRLTVL.